This note documents a single T cell receptor (beta chain) sequence. TCR beta VDJ and CDR3 were profiled, and genomic DNA was the template. TCRdb processed the reads anew with MiXCR; each CDR3 protein has one entry. Altogether some 180,000 distinct CDR3 sequences are present, 40% to 55% being singletons, with the ten largest covering under 3.5%. V lost 0 bases and J 9 bases, leaving 9 bases between the germline ends. The CDR3 covers 13 residues. Germline V gene sequence: CDR1 MGHRA, CDR2 YSYEKL. The record originates from a study of CD8+CD57+ T cells in acquired aplastic anemia. The chain links TRBV4-1 to TRBJ1-5; D unclear. This clonotype originated in a human donor in good health. Sequencing input: sorted CD4+, CD8+, or CD8+CD57+ T cells (not recorded which) from PBMCs. The CDR3 sequence is CASSQDDEGPQHF. The CDR3 coding sequence is TGCGCCAGCAGCCAAGACGACGAGGGGCCCCAGCATTTT.